One sample yielded the 22 T cell receptor beta chains listed below, sequenced in a study of T cells in Graves' hyperthyroidism and ophthalmopathy. Researchers took RNA transcripts and amplified the TCR beta CDR3 regions from them. HTBI primers were used for first-round RT-PCR of the TCR CDR3. MiXCR was run by TCRdb on the multiplex PCR reads, yielding one entry per CDR3 protein. This table has about 600,000 distinct CDR3 sequences, about 16% appearing once. Source material: blood. All receptors come from a woman between 40 and 55 years old with Graves' ophthalmopathy.

This clonotype was counted many times. The chain employs TRBV12-3 or TRBV12-4 and TRBJ2-6, with D possibly TRBD1 on 5 matching bases. V shed 4 bases and J shed 1 base, with 8 bases lying between them. This CDR3 has 15 amino acids. This CDR3 is CASSSAGSGANVLTF. The CDR3 DNA reads TGTGCCAGCAGTTCTGCAGGGTCTGGGGCCAACGTCCTGACTTTC.

The V and J genes are TRBV2 and TRBJ2-7, with a tentative D call TRBD2 (6 bases). Germline V gene sequence: CDR1 SNHLY, CDR2 FYNNEI. V was shortened by 6 bases and J by 7 bases, with 16 bases between the two germline ends. The CDR3 contains 13 residues. CDR3 coding DNA: TGTGCCAGCAGGCGAACGGGACTGGGTGAGCAGTACTTC. Protein sequence: CASRRTGLGEQYF.

The chain couples TRBV30 to TRBJ2-3; no definite D call. The CDR3 runs to 12 residues. V was cut by 5 bases and J by 1 base, with 7 bases left in between. Germline V gives CDR1 GTSNPN, CDR2 SVGIG (reference sequence). The CDR3 loop reads CAWEYGTDTQYF. The CDR3 DNA reads TGTGCCTGGGAGTACGGCACAGATACGCAGTATTTT.

This clonotype was observed many times. The V gene is TRBV3-1, the J gene TRBJ2-1, with TRBD1 identical over 9 bases. Germline assignment: CDR1 LGHDT and CDR2 YNNKEL (reference sequence). The trim removed 2 bases at V and 10 bases at J, leaving 3 bases unmatched. The CDR3 totals 13 residues. CDR3 DNA: TGTGCCAGCAGCCAAACAGGGGGCAGGGAGCAGTTCTTC. Amino acids: CASSQTGGREQFF.

This clonotype has ten or more counts. CDR3 in DNA: TGTGCCAGCAGTCCGCAACTAGGGGAGGACTCGGCCGGGGAGCTGTTTTTT. This gives the protein CASSPQLGEDSAGELFF. V and J are TRBV27 and TRBJ2-2; D possibly corresponds to TRBD2 (6 bases). The CDR3 is 17 residues long. With 5 bases removed from V and 6 bases from J, the gap between germline ends came to 22 bases. CDR1 is MNHEY and CDR2 is SMNVEV in the germline V gene (reference sequence).

CDR3 residues: CASSTPGQGKNTQYF. The CDR3 DNA is TGTGCCAGCAGCACACCGGGACAGGGTAAAAATACGCAGTATTTT. The chain combines TRBV9 with TRBJ2-3; TRBD1 aligns across 9 bases. CDR1 and CDR2 from the germline V gene are SGDLS and YYNGEE. The CDR3 length is 15 residues. Trimming cost V 4 bases and J 7 bases; bases outside gene matches: 10. Looking up the rest from reference TRBV9 and TRBJ2-3 gives the full variable domain: DSGVTQTPKHLITATGQRVTLRCSPRSGDLSVYWYQQSLDQGLQFLIQYYNGEERAKGNILERFSAQQFPDLHSELNLSSLELGDSALYFCASSTPGQGKNTQYFGPGTRLTVL.

This clonotype was picked up many times. This chain links TRBV12-3 or TRBV12-4 with TRBJ2-3; D is undetermined. CDR3 length equals 12 residues. The V end was cut by 7 bases, the J end by 2 bases, with 7 bases between. The CDR3 nucleotides read TGTGCCAGCAACACCAACACAGATACGCAGTATTTT. It codes for CASNTNTDTQYF.

This clonotype appeared many times. This chain links TRBV28 with TRBJ1-2; D unresolved. The CDR3 sequence is 11 residues long. Trimming pared 5 bases from V and 2 bases from J, leaving 3 bases between. Germline V gene data show CDR1 as MDHEN and CDR2 as SYDVKM. The CDR3 sequence: CASSGNYGYTF. The DNA of the CDR3 is TGTGCCAGCAGTGGGAACTATGGCTACACCTTC.

There are many counts of this clonotype. This rearrangement joins TRBV3-1 to TRBJ2-1, with D unclear. Germline V gives CDR1 LGHDT, CDR2 YNNKEL (reference sequence). V was shortened by 1 base and J by 0 bases, with 7 bases between the two germline ends. The CDR3 runs 15 residues. CDR3 sequence reads: CASSQGSSSYNEQFF. The CDR3 DNA is TGTGCCAGCAGCCAAGGTTCGAGCTCCTACAATGAGCAGTTCTTC.

Ten or more counts support this clonotype. The chain has TRBV5-1 and TRBJ2-7; D is uncertain. V dropped 0 bases and J dropped 3 bases, with 10 bases sitting between them. CDR1 is SGHRS, CDR2 YFSETQ, per germline. CDR3 size: 14 residues. The CDR3 nucleotides are TGCGCCAGCAGCTTGGCGACCGGCTACTACGAGCAGTACTTC. It yields the protein CASSLATGYYEQYF.

The V call is TRBV28, the J call TRBJ1-5; 7 bases line up with TRBD1. After removal of 3 bases from V and 9 bases from J, the junction contained 11 bases not matched to a gene. This CDR3 is built from 15 residues. The germline V gene encodes CDR1 MDHEN and CDR2 SYDVKM. In nucleotides, the CDR3 is TGTGCCAGCAGTTTCCCTGGACAGGCCTTGCGGCCCCAGCATTTT. The encoded protein is CASSFPGQALRPQHF.

This clonotype was seen many times. The V gene is TRBV20-1, the J gene TRBJ2-5, with 9 bases aligning to TRBD1. With V trimmed by 2 bases and J by 5 bases, 6 bases remained unmatched. Looked up from germline, CDR1 is DFQATT and CDR2 is SNEGSKA (reference sequence). CDR3 length equals 14 residues. The DNA for the CDR3 is TGCAGTGCTAGACCGGACAGGGGATGGGAGACCCAGTACTTC. The encoded protein is CSARPDRGWETQYF.

The table lists this clonotype with many counts. V usage is TRBV2 and J usage is TRBJ2-1; 11 bases align to TRBD2. Germline V CDR1 and CDR2: SNHLY, FYNNEI. V gave up 7 bases and J gave up 5 bases; unmatched junction bases: 13. The CDR3 covers 17 residues. CDR3 in DNA: TGTGCCAGCATAGATATAGCGGGAGGGCCTATCAACAATGAGCAGTTCTTC. It encodes CASIDIAGGPINNEQFF.

This clonotype was seen a few times. V and J are TRBV19 and TRBJ2-5; TRBD2 is a possible D gene (6 bases). CDR3 size: 15 residues. Trimming pared 3 bases from V and 4 bases from J, leaving 15 bases between. CDR1 is LNHDA and CDR2 is SQIVND in the germline V gene (reference sequence). The CDR3 spells CASSISLAGGETQYF. The CDR3 coding sequence is TGTGCCAGTAGTATTAGTTTGGCCGGGGGAGAGACCCAGTACTTC.

This clonotype was detected a few times. The V gene is TRBV5-1, the J gene TRBJ2-3; 12 bases align to TRBD1. Germline V gene sequence: CDR1 SGHRS, CDR2 YFSETQ. This CDR3 region has 16 residues. V shed 0 bases and J 5 bases; nucleotides not matched to a gene: 4. The CDR3 protein is CASSLGGTGGEDTQYF. As DNA, the CDR3 is TGCGCCAGCAGCTTGGGGGGGACAGGGGGCGAAGATACGCAGTATTTT.

This clonotype has a count of ten or more. The chain is built from TRBV6-1 and TRBJ1-6, with 8 bases matching TRBD1. The trim removed 6 bases at V and 10 bases at J, leaving 5 bases unmatched. The CDR3 has 13 residues. Per germline, CDR1 MNHNS and CDR2 SASEGT. In DNA, the CDR3 is TGTGCCAGCAGCCCACAGGGGGACTCACCCCTCCACTTT. Encoded protein: CASSPQGDSPLHF.

V gene TRBV7-2 combines with J gene TRBJ2-3, with D perhaps matching TRBD2 (6 bases). Trimming removed 5 bases from V and 6 bases from J, with 12 bases in between. This CDR3 contains 13 residues. CDR1 and CDR2 (germline): SGHTA, FQGNSA. The CDR3 nucleotides read TGTGCCAGCAGCCCGACTAGACCGGATACGCAGTATTTT. Amino acids: CASSPTRPDTQYF.

The genes are TRBV10-3 and TRBJ2-7; TRBD1 matches 11 bases. The CDR3 is made up of 13 amino acids. Germline V lookup: CDR1 ENHRY, CDR2 SYGVKD. After removal of 4 bases from V and 6 bases from J, the junction contained 2 bases not matched to a gene. The CDR3, as DNA: TGTGCCATCAGTGTAGGGACAGGGGGCGAGCAGTACTTC. Translated: CAISVGTGGEQYF.

Remarks on this clonotype: A much larger clone is a single base away; this may be a read error. The chain uses TRBV13 and TRBJ2-1; 8 bases line up with TRBD1. The germline gives CDR1 PRHDT, CDR2 FYEKMQ (reference sequence). The CDR3 is 15 amino acids. CDR3 nucleotide sequence: TGTGCCGGCAGCCAAGGACAGGGCGCCTACAATGAGCAGTTCTTC. Translation gives CAGSQGQGAYNEQFF. Based on the CDR3 plus reference TRBV13 and TRBJ2-1, the full variable domain is AAGVIQSPRHLIKEKRETATLKCYPIPRHDTVYWYQQGPGQDPQFLISFYEKMQSDKGSIPDRFSAQQFSDYHSELNMSSLELGDSALYFCAGSQGQGAYNEQFFGPGTRLTVL.

In this sample, this clonotype turned up many times. The genes are TRBV20-1 and TRBJ1-1, with D hard to call. Germline values: CDR1 DFQATT, CDR2 SNEGSKA (reference sequence). The CDR3 runs to 16 residues. The germline V and J ends were trimmed by 0 bases and 7 bases, with 21 bases remaining between them. CDR3 amino acids: CSAREREVDHLDEAFF. The DNA for the CDR3 is TGCAGTGCTAGAGAGAGGGAGGTAGACCATTTGGATGAAGCTTTCTTT.

This clonotype showed up many times. CDR3 region: CAISESSATPYNEQFF. In DNA form, the CDR3 reads TGTGCCATCAGTGAGTCGTCCGCTACCCCCTACAATGAGCAGTTCTTC. The V and J genes are TRBV10-3 and TRBJ2-1; no clear D. The germline V and J ends were trimmed by 0 bases and 2 bases, with 11 bases remaining between them. The CDR3 covers 16 residues. Looked up from germline, CDR1 is ENHRY and CDR2 is SYGVKD.

The rearrangement links TRBV5-1 to TRBJ2-7; TRBD2 matches at 7 bases. V shed 0 bases, J shed 2 bases, and the junction held 11 bases outside the gene matches. Germline assignment: CDR1 SGHRS and CDR2 YFSETQ. There are 17 residues in the CDR3. The CDR3 loop is CASSLAIVASGPYEQYF. Written as DNA, the CDR3 is TGCGCCAGCAGCTTGGCCATAGTAGCTAGCGGTCCCTACGAGCAGTACTTC.